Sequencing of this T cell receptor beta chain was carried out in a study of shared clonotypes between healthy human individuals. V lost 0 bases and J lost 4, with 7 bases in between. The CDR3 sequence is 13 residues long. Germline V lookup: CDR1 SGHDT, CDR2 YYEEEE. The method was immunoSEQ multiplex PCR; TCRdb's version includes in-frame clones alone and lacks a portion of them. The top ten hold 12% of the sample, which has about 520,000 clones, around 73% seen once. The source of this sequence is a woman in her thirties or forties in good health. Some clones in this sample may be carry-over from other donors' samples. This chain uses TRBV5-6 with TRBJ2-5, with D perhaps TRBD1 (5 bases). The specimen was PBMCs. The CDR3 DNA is TGTGCCAGCAGCTTGGTAGGGGTAGAGACCCAGTACTTC. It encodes CASSLVGVETQYF.